A single sample gave rise to the 11 T cell receptor beta chains below, sequenced in a study of cytomegalovirus exposure and HLA in healthy donors. This table comes from immunoSEQ multiplex PCR, and its TCRdb copy is limited to in-frame clones, with some not included. The sample carries 55,000 to 65,000 clones, around nine tenths recorded once. The sequencing sample was made of PBMCs. These receptors were taken from a man between 18 and 29 years old in good health and CMV-seronegative.

J is TRBJ2-7 and V is TRBV5-1; D perhaps matches TRBD2 (6 bases). Trimming cost V 10 bases and J 7 bases, with 18 bases left between them. Germline CDR1 and CDR2: SGHRS and YFSETQ. This CDR3 region has 12 residues. The CDR3 region is CAGGLRREEQYF. The DNA of the CDR3 is TGCGCCGGGGGATTGCGGCGGGAAGAGCAGTACTTC.

The chain has TRBV19 and TRBJ1-4, with TRBD1 matching over 7 bases. CDR3 length: 16 residues. CDR1 LNHDA and CDR2 SQIVND come from the germline V gene (reference sequence). With 5 bases clipped from V and 0 bases from J, the junction kept 6 bases outside the gene matches. This chain's CDR3 is CASSGGQAATNEKLFF. CDR3 nucleotide sequence: TGTGCCAGTAGTGGCGGACAGGCTGCAACTAATGAAAAACTGTTTTTT.

J is TRBJ2-4 and V is TRBV6-5; D possibly corresponds to TRBD2 (5 bases). Trimming took 0 bases from V and 8 from J, leaving 11 bases between them. Germline lookup yields CDR1 MNHEY and CDR2 SVGAGI. The CDR3 contains 14 residues. CDR3 region: CASSYSRAEHIQYF. CDR3 DNA sequence: TGTGCCAGCAGTTACTCGAGGGCCGAACACATTCAGTACTTC.

This sequence joins TRBV11-3 and TRBJ2-1; the D gene is possibly TRBD2 (6 bases). CDR1 is SGHNT and CDR2 is YENEEA in the germline V gene. Trimming stripped 1 base from V and 7 bases from J, with 11 bases between. This CDR3 region has 14 residues. The DNA for the CDR3 is TGTGCCAGCAGCTTAGGCGGGACCGAGAATGAGCAGTTCTTC. It translates to CASSLGGTENEQFF. Full variable domain (rest looked up from reference TRBV11-3 and TRBJ2-1): EAGVVQSPRYKIIEKKQPVAFWCNPISGHNTLYWYLQNLGQGPELLIRYENEEAVDDSQLPKDRFSAERLKGVDSTLKIQPAELGDSAVYLCASSLGGTENEQFFGPGTRLTVL.

J is TRBJ2-5 and V is TRBV19; tentative D call: TRBD1 (6 bases). Trimming took off 5 bases at V and 2 bases at J, with 15 bases between the two ends. The CDR3 covers 15 residues. From germline, CDR1 is LNHDA and CDR2 SQIVND (reference sequence). This chain's CDR3 is CASSALGAPQETQYF. The CDR3 DNA reads as TGTGCCAGTAGTGCCCTGGGGGCTCCTCAAGAGACCCAGTACTTC.

This chain joins TRBV15 and TRBJ2-7; D possibly corresponds to TRBD1 (5 bases). The CDR3 contains 13 residues. Germline loops: CDR1 LNHNV, CDR2 YYDKDF (reference sequence). V was shortened by 1 base and J by 7 bases, with 11 bases between the two germline ends. CDR3 loop: CATSRALTDEQYF. CDR3 nucleotide sequence: TGTGCCACCAGCAGAGCGTTGACAGATGAGCAGTACTTC.

The CDR3: CASNNRGRNEQFF. The CDR3 DNA reads as TGTGCCAGTAATAACAGGGGGCGGAATGAGCAGTTCTTC. This rearrangement joins TRBV19 to TRBJ2-1; 9 bases fit TRBD1. The CDR3 length is 13 residues. V shed 7 bases and J 7 bases; nucleotides not matched to a gene: 5. Per germline, CDR1 LNHDA and CDR2 SQIVND (reference sequence).

V and J are TRBV7-2 and TRBJ2-7, with TRBD2 identical over 8 bases. J was trimmed by 4 bases and V by 10 bases; bases with no gene match: 9. Germline assignment: CDR1 SGHTA and CDR2 FQGNSA. The CDR3 has 13 amino acids. CDR3 residues: CATRGAGVYEQYF. The CDR3 DNA reads as TGTGCCACCCGAGGAGCGGGAGTATACGAGCAGTACTTC.

The chain joins TRBV4-2 to TRBJ1-2; 7 bases are shared with TRBD1. Unmatched junction bases numbered 5, after V lost 2 bases and J lost 2 bases. CDR1 is LGHNA and CDR2 is YNFKEQ in the germline V gene. The CDR3 length is 15 residues. This CDR3 is CASSQSPGQNYGYTF. The CDR3 region has the DNA TGTGCCAGCAGCCAATCTCCGGGACAGAACTATGGCTACACCTTC.

This chain uses TRBV27 with TRBJ2-3, with 9 bases fitting TRBD2. V dropped 6 bases and J dropped 5; count of bases not matched to a gene: 18. CDR1 and CDR2 (germline): MNHEY, SMNVEV (reference sequence). The CDR3 spans 18 residues. The CDR3 loop is CASSRGLVRLAGRDTQYF. In nucleotides, the CDR3 is TGTGCCAGCAGCCGCGGCTTGGTTCGGCTAGCGGGAAGAGATACGCAGTATTTT.

The chain combines TRBV7-2 with TRBJ1-3, with no clear D. This CDR3 spans 15 amino acids. Between the trimmed V and J ends, which lost 5 bases and 0 bases, there was a span of 11 bases. The V gene's germline CDR1 is SGHTA and CDR2 FQGNSA. The chain's CDR3 is CASSLGGNSGNTIYF. The CDR3 nucleotides read TGTGCCAGCAGCCTAGGAGGTAACTCTGGAAACACCATATATTTT.